The T cell receptor beta chain under discussion was sequenced for a study of early T cells in non-severe SARS-CoV-2 infection. Study-wide context: From unsorted whole blood, bulk RNA was sequenced, and the chains remained unpaired.

Germline CDR1 reads SNHLY; CDR2 reads FYNNEI. Unmatched junction bases numbered 2, after V lost 6 bases and J lost 4 bases. This CDR3 comprises 15 residues. This clonotype showed up just a few times. The protocol attached unique molecular identifiers to individual cDNA molecules. TCRdb re-called the 5' RACE reads through MiXCR, storing one row per CDR3 protein. Of 25,000 to 35,000 distinct CDR3 sequences listed, around 7% are singletons. The sequencing sample was made of whole blood. The clonotype originates from an adult who was a healthcare worker with PCR-confirmed SARS-CoV-2 infection or an uninfected control (not recorded which). The chain employs TRBV2 and TRBJ2-1, with 14 bases identical to TRBD2. CDR3 sequence (DNA): TGTGCCAGCAGACGACTAGCGGGAGGGTACAATGAGCAGTTCTTC. Protein: CASRRLAGGYNEQFF.